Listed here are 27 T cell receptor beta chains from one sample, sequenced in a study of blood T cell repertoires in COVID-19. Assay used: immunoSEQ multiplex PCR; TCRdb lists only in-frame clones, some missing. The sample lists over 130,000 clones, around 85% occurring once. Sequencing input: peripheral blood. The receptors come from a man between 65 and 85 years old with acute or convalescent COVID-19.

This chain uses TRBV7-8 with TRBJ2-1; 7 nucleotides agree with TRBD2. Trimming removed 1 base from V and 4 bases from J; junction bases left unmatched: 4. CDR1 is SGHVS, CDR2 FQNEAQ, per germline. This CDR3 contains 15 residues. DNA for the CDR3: TGTGCCAGCAGCTTAGGAGCGGGATATTACAATGAGCAGTTCTTC. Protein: CASSLGAGYYNEQFF.

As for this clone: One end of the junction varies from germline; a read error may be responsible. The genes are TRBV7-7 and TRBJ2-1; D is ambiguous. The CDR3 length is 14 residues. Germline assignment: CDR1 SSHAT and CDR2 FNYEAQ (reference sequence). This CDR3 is CASSLGLPPNEQFF. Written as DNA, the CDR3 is TGTGCTAGCAGCTTAGGGCTTCCCCCCAATGAGCAGTTCTTC.

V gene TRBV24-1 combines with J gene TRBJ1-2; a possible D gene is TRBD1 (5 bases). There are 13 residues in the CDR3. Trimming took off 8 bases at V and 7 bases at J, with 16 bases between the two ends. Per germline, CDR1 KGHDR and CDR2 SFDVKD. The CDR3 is CATTWGGEGGYTF. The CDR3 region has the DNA TGTGCCACCACCTGGGGGGGAGAAGGTGGCTACACCTTC.

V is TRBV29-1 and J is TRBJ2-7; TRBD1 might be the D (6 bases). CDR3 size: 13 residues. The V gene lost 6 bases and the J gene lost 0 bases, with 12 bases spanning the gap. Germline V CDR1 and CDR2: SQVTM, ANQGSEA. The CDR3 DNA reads TGCAGCGTATCAGGGGAAAGCTCCTACGAGCAGTACTTC. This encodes CSVSGESSYEQYF.

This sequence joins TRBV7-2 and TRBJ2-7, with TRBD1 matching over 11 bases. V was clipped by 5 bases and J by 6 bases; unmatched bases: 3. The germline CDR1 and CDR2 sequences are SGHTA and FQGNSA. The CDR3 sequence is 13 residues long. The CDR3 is CASSGGTGGEQYF. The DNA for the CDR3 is TGTGCCAGCAGCGGTGGGACAGGGGGCGAGCAGTACTTC.

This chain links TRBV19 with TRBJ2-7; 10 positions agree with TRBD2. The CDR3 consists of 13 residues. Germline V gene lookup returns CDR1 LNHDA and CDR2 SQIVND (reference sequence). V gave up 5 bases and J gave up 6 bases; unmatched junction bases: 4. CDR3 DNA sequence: TGTGCCAGTAGTGAGCGGGAGGGCCTCGAGCAGTACTTC. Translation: CASSEREGLEQYF.

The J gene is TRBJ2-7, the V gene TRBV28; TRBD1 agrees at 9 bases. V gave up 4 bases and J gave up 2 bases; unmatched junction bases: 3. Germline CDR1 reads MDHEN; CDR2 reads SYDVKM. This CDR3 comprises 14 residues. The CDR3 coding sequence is TGTGCCAGCAGTTCAGGACAGGGGACCTACGAGCAGTACTTC. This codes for CASSSGQGTYEQYF.

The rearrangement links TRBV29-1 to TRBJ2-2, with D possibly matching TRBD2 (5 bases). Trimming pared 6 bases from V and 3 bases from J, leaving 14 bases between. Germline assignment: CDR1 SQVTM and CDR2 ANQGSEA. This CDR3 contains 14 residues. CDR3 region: CSVIGSTHTGELFF. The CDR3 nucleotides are TGCAGCGTGATAGGGAGTACGCACACCGGGGAGCTGTTTTTT.

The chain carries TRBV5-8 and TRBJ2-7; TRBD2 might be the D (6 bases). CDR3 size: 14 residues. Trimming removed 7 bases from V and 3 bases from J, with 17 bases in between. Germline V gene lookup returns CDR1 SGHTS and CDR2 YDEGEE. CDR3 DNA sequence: TGTGCCAGCCCCCGGGAGAGGAGTGGCTACGAGCAGTACTTC. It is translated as CASPRERSGYEQYF.

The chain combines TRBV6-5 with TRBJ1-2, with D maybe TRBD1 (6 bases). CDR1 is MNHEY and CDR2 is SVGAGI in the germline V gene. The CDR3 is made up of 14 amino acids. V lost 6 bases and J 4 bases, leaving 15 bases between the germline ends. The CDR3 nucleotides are TGTGCCAGCAGGCGACAGGATCCTTTCTATGGCTACACCTTC. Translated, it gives CASRRQDPFYGYTF.

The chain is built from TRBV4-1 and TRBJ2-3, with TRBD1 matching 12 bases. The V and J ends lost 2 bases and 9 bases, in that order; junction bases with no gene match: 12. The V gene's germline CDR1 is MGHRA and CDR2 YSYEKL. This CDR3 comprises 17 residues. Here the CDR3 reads CASSQTGQGALMGTQYF. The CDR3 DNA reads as TGCGCCAGCAGCCAAACGGGACAGGGGGCGTTGATGGGGACGCAGTATTTT.

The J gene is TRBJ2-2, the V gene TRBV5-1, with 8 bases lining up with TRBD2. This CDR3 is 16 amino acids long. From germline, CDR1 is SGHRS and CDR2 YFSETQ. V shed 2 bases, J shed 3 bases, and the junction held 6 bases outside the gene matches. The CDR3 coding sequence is TGCGCCAGCAGCTTTAGCGGGATGAGCTACACCGGGGAGCTGTTTTTT. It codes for CASSFSGMSYTGELFF. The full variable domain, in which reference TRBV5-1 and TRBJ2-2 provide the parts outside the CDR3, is KAGVTQTPRYLIKTRGQQVTLSCSPISGHRSVSWYQQTPGQGLQFLFEYFSETQRNKGNFPGRFSGRQFSNSRSEMNVSTLELGDSALYLCASSFSGMSYTGELFFGEGSRLTVL.

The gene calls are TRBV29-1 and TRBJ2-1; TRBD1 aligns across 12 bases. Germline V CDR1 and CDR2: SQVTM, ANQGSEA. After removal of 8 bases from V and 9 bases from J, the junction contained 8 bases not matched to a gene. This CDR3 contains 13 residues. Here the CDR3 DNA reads TGCAGCCTCCGGGACAGGGGGCCGGGTGAGCAGTTCTTC. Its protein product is CSLRDRGPGEQFF.

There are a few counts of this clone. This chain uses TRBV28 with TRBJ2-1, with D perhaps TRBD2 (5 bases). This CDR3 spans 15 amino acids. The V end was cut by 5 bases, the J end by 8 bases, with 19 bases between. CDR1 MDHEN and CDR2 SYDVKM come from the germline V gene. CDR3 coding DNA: TGTGCCAGCAGTAACGACCAGAAAGCGGAGGATGAGCAGTTCTTC. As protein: CASSNDQKAEDEQFF.

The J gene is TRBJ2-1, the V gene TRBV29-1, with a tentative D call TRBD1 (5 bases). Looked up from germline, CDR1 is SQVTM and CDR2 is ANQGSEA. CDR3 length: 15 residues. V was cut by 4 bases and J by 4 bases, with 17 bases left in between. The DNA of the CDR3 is TGCAGCGTTGTCCCCTATGAGACAGAATACAATGAGCAGTTCTTC. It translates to CSVVPYETEYNEQFF.

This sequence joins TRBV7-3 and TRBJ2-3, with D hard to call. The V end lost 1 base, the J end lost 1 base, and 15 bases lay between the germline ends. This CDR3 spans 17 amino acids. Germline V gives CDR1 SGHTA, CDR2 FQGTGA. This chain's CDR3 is CASSLSTFSAGTDTQYF. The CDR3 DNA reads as TGTGCCAGCAGCTTAAGTACGTTTTCGGCGGGCACAGATACGCAGTATTTT.

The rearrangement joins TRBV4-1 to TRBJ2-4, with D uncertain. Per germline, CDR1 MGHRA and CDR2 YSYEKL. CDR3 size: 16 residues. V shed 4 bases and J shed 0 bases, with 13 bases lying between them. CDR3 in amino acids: CASSPQIILAKNIQYF. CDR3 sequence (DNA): TGCGCCAGCAGCCCACAGATAATCCTAGCCAAAAACATTCAGTACTTC.

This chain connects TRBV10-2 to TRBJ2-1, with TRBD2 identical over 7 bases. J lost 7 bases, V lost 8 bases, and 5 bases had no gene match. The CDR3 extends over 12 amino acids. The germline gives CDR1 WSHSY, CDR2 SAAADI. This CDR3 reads CASGRVGNEQFF. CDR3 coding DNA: TGCGCCAGCGGGAGGGTAGGGAATGAGCAGTTCTTC.

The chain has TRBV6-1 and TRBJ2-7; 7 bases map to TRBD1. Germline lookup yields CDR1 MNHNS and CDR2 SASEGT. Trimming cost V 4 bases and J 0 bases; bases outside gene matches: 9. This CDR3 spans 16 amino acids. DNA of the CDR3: TGTGCCAGCAGTGTATCCCCGGGACAGAACTCCTACGAGCAGTACTTC. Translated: CASSVSPGQNSYEQYF.

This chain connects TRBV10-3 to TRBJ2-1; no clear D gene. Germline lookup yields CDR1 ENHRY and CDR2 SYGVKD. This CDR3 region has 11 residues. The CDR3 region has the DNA TGTGCAATCGGGCAGATAAATGAGCAGTTCTTC. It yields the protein CAIGQINEQFF.

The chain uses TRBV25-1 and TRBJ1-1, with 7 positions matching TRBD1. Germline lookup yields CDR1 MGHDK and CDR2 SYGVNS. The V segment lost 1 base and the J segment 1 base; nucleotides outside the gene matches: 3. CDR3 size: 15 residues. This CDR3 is CASSESGQPNTEAFF. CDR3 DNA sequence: TGTGCCAGCAGTGAATCGGGACAGCCGAACACTGAAGCTTTCTTT.

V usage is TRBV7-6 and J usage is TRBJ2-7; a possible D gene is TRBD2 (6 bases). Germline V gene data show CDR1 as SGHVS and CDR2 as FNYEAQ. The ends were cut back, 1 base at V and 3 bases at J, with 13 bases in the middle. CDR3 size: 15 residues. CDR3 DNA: TGTGCCAGCAGCTTAGTGACTGAGGGACTCTACGAGCAGTACTTC. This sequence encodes CASSLVTEGLYEQYF.

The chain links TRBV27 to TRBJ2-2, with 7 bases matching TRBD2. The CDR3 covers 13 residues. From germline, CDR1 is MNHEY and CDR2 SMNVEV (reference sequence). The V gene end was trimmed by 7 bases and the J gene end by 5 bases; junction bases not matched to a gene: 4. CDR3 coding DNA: TGTGCCAGCACCGGGACTACGACCGGGGAGCTGTTTTTT. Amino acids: CASTGTTTGELFF.

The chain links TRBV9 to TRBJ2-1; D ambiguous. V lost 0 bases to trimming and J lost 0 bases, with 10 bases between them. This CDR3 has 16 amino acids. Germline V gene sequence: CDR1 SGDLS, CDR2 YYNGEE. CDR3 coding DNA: TGTGCCAGCAGCGTAGTTGTTAGTCCCTCCTACAATGAGCAGTTCTTC. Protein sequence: CASSVVVSPSYNEQFF. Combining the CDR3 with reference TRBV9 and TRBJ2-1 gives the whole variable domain DSGVTQTPKHLITATGQRVTLRCSPRSGDLSVYWYQQSLDQGLQFLIQYYNGEERAKGNILERFSAQQFPDLHSELNLSSLELGDSALYFCASSVVVSPSYNEQFFGPGTRLTVL.

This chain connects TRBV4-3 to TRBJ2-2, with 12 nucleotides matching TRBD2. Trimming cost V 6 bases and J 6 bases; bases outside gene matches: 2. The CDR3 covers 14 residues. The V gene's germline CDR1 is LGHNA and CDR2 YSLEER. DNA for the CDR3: TGCGCCAGCAGGCTAGCGGGAGGGCCCGGGGAGCTGTTTTTT. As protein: CASRLAGGPGELFF.

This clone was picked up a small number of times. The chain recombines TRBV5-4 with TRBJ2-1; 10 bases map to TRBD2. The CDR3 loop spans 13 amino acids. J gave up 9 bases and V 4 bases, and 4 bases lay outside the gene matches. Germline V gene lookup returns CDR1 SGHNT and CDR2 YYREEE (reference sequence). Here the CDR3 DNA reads TGTGCCAGCAGCACAAGACTAGCGGGTGAGCAGTTCTTC. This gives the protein CASSTRLAGEQFF. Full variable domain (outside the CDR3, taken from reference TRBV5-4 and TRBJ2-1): ETGVTQSPTHLIKTRGQQVTLRCSSQSGHNTVSWYQQALGQGPQFIFQYYREEENGRGNFPPRFSGLQFPNYSSELNVNALELDDSALYLCASSTRLAGEQFFGPGTRLTVL.

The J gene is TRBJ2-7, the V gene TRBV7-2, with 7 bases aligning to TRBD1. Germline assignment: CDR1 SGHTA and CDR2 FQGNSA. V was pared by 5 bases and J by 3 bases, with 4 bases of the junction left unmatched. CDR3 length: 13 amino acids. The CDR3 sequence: CASSPGQIYEQYF. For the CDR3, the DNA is TGTGCCAGCAGCCCGGGACAGATCTACGAGCAGTACTTC. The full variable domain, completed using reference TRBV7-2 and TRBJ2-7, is GAGVSQSPSNKVTEKGKDVELRCDPISGHTALYWYRQSLGQGLEFLIYFQGNSAPDKSGLPSDRFSAERTGGSVSTLTIQRTQQEDSAVYLCASSPGQIYEQYFGPGTRLTVT.